This T cell receptor (beta chain) was recovered during a study of T cell changes during pregnancy in multiple sclerosis. The V end was cut by 2 bases, the J end by 11 bases, with 15 bases between. The CDR3 has 13 residues. CDR1 is SGHVS and CDR2 is FQNEAQ in the germline V gene. Clones were sequenced by immunoSEQ multiplex PCR, and TCRdb holds only the in-frame ones, with some missing. Seen here are about 83,000 clones, roughly nine tenths observed once, and the top ten hold roughly 4%. This chain joins TRBV7-8 and TRBJ1-1, with D uncertain. The specimen was PBMCs, collected in the first trimester of pregnancy. The sequence came from a female donor in good health, serving as a control in a pregnancy study. Some clones in this sample may be carry-over from other donors' samples. The CDR3 DNA sequence: TGTGCCAGCAGCTTAATTTTCAGGTCCGATGCTTTCTTT. It encodes CASSLIFRSDAFF.